This is a list of T cell receptor beta chains from one sample in a study of regulatory T cells in long-lasting Graves disease. TCRdb reprocessed the multiplex PCR reads via MiXCR and lists one record per CDR3 protein. In the table there are hundreds of thousands of distinct CDR3 sequences, 15% to 20% of which are singletons. These data were likewise used in another study, on T cells in Graves' hyperthyroidism and ophthalmopathy.

Source: peripheral blood mononuclear cells (PBMCs), taken at new diagnosis, from a patient treated with antithyroid drugs. These receptors all come from a woman aged 35 to 59 with Graves disease. Each CDR3 is given with its conserved first and last residue. D genes are given only for firm matches. Clone size is shown for a subset of rows, as once, few, many or a class of expanded clone.

V,J,D,size,CDR3,DNA
TRBV9,TRBJ2-3,TRBD1,-,CASSVEGTGGGGTQYF,TGTGCCAGCAGCGTAGAGGGGACAGGGGGCGGAGGTACGCAGTATTTT
TRBV27,TRBJ2-3,TRBD2,few,CASSLSIRLAAEYRTDTQYF,TGTGCCAGCAGTTTATCGATAAGACTAGCGGCTGAATACCGCACAGATACGCAGTATTTT
TRBV2,TRBJ2-1,-,many,CASSGQANEQFF,TGTGCCAGCAGTGGACAGGCAAATGAGCAGTTCTTC
TRBV4-1,TRBJ1-6,-,-,CASSQVVYERKDSPLHF,TGCGCCAGCAGCCAAGTCGTTTATGAGCGGAAGGATTCACCCCTCCACTTT
TRBV29-1,TRBJ1-2,-,-,CSVTPDWTENNYGYTF,TGCAGCGTGACCCCCGATTGGACCGAGAATAACTATGGCTACACCTTC
TRBV9,TRBJ2-5,-,few,CASSFTGMETQYF,TGTGCCAGCAGCTTCACAGGGATGGAGACCCAGTACTTC
TRBV9,TRBJ2-5,-,-,CASSVQEKETQYF,TGTGCCAGCAGCGTACAGGAGAAGGAGACCCAGTACTTC
TRBV6-1,TRBJ1-2,-,-,CASSEARAANYGYTF,TGTGCCAGCAGTGAAGCAAGGGCGGCTAACTATGGCTACACCTTC
TRBV6-5,TRBJ2-7,TRBD2,many,CASSYPKGGYEQYF,TGTGCCAGCAGTTACCCCAAGGGAGGGTACGAGCAGTACTTC
TRBV12-3/TRBV12-4,TRBJ2-4,-,-,CASSLGTITGIQYF,TGTGCCAGCAGTTTAGGGACCATCACAGGCATTCAGTACTTC
TRBV6-1,TRBJ2-3,TRBD2,-,CASSEKGGGGTDTQYF,TGTGCCAGCAGTGAAAAAGGTGGCGGGGGGACAGATACGCAGTATTTT
TRBV9,TRBJ2-5,TRBD1,few,CASSETGGRETQYF,TGTGCCAGCAGCGAAACAGGGGGCCGGGAGACCCAGTACTTC
TRBV19,TRBJ2-7,-,-,CASSIDRTYEQYF,TGTGCCAGTAGTATTGACAGAACCTACGAGCAGTACTTC
TRBV18,TRBJ1-4,-,many,CASSPVGGNEKLFF,TGTGCCAGCTCACCGGTTGGGGGAAACGAAAAACTGTTTTTT
TRBV5-1,TRBJ2-3,TRBD2,many,CASTIRTSGGSTDTQYF,TGCGCCAGCACCATAAGGACTAGCGGGGGTTCCACAGATACGCAGTATTTT
TRBV27,TRBJ1-6,-,-,CASSTGSNNSPPHF,TGTGCCAGCAGCACTGGATCGAATAATTCACCCCCCCACTTT
TRBV28,TRBJ1-1,-,-,CATRPSMNTEAFF,TGTGCCACTCGGCCTTCCATGAACACTGAAGCTTTCTTT
TRBV20-1,TRBJ1-1,-,many,CSAPGLTTEAFF,TGCAGTGCCCCGGGACTGACCACTGAAGCTTTCTTT
TRBV3-1,TRBJ1-5,-,many,CASSHPNQPQHF,TGTGCCAGCAGCCACCCCAATCAGCCCCAGCATTTT
TRBV10-1,TRBJ2-7,TRBD1,many,CASNRRQGVDEQYF,TGCGCCAGCAACCGTCGACAGGGTGTGGACGAGCAGTACTTC
TRBV12-3/TRBV12-4,TRBJ1-2,-,-,CASSFSNREGYAF,TGTGCCAGCAGTTTCTCCAACAGGGAAGGCTACGCCTTC
TRBV4-1,TRBJ1-2,-,-,CASSQSLQGFSGYTF,TGCGCCAGCAGCCAATCATTACAGGGCTTCAGTGGCTACACCTTC
TRBV2,TRBJ1-1,-,many,CASRALGGGEKTEAFF,TGTGCCAGCAGGGCCCTTGGCGGGGGGGAGAAAACTGAAGCTTTCTTT
TRBV6-2/TRBV6-3,TRBJ2-3,TRBD2,few,CASSYSTNGGGREPTDTQYF,TGTGCCAGCAGTTACTCCACCAACGGCGGGGGACGGGAACCCACAGATACGCAGTATTTT
TRBV5-1,TRBJ1-1,TRBD1,many,CASSLIRQGRGTEAFF,TGCGCCAGCAGCTTAATAAGACAGGGGAGAGGCACTGAAGCTTTCTTT
TRBV5-4,TRBJ2-3,-,-,CASTLGGIPSTDTQYF,TGTGCCAGCACTCTTGGTGGCATCCCCAGCACAGATACGCAGTATTTT
TRBV12-3/TRBV12-4,TRBJ1-6,-,many,CASSWGGDNSPLHF,TGTGCCAGCAGTTGGGGGGGGGATAATTCACCCCTCCACTTT
TRBV6-1,TRBJ2-3,-,many,CASSPTDSRLTDTQYF,TGTGCCAGCAGTCCGACGGACAGCCGACTCACAGATACGCAGTATTTT
TRBV12-3/TRBV12-4,TRBJ2-2,-,many,CASSPAINTGELFF,TGTGCCAGCAGTCCGGCAATAAACACCGGGGAGCTGTTTTTT
TRBV15,TRBJ2-3,TRBD2,-,CATSRLAGDTDTQYF,TGTGCCACCAGCAGGCTAGCGGGGGACACAGATACGCAGTATTTT
TRBV27,TRBJ1-2,-,-,CASSLASGANYGYTF,TGTGCCAGCAGTTTAGCTTCGGGAGCGAACTATGGCTACACCTTC
TRBV12-3/TRBV12-4,TRBJ2-7,-,-,CASSLGGEVYEQYF,TGTGCCAGCAGTTTAGGGGGGGAAGTCTACGAGCAGTACTTC
TRBV4-1,TRBJ1-6,TRBD1,-,CASSPSQDRRGETLHF,TGCGCCAGCAGCCCCTCTCAGGACAGGCGGGGTGAGACCCTCCACTTT
TRBV20-1,TRBJ1-3,TRBD1,many,CSAEDRGGGNTIYF,TGCAGTGCTGAGGACAGGGGTGGTGGAAACACCATATATTTT
TRBV30,TRBJ2-7,TRBD1,many,CAWRGQGSYEQYF,TGTGCCTGGCGGGGACAGGGGAGCTACGAGCAGTACTTC
TRBV6-5,TRBJ1-5,-,many,CASSYSWNQPQHF,TGTGCCAGCAGTTACTCCTGGAATCAGCCCCAGCATTTT
TRBV2,TRBJ2-3,-,many,CASSWTDTQYF,TGTGCCAGCAGTTGGACAGATACGCAGTATTTT
TRBV3-1,TRBJ2-1,-,many,CASSQSGRGYNEQFF,TGTGCCAGCAGCCAATCTGGGAGGGGGTACAATGAGCAGTTCTTC
TRBV20-1,TRBJ1-4,TRBD1,few,CSARSGTDPPVGEKLFF,TGCAGTGCCCGAAGCGGGACAGACCCGCCGGTGGGTGAAAAACTGTTTTTT
TRBV7-8,TRBJ2-7,TRBD2,many,CASSLGPGGNEQYF,TGTGCCAGCAGCTTAGGTCCCGGGGGGAACGAGCAGTACTTC
TRBV7-9,TRBJ1-1,-,many,CASSLVQINTEAFF,TGTGCCAGCAGCTTAGTACAGATAAACACTGAAGCTTTCTTT
TRBV13,TRBJ2-1,-,many,CASSSGVSYNEQFF,TGTGCCAGCAGTTCGGGGGTCTCCTACAATGAGCAGTTCTTC
TRBV27,TRBJ2-7,TRBD1,many,CASSLSLGTGSYEQYF,TGTGCCAGCAGTTTATCCCTAGGGACAGGATCCTACGAGCAGTACTTC
TRBV28,TRBJ1-1,-,many,CASSYGVRNTEAFF,TGTGCCAGCAGTTATGGGGTAAGGAACACTGAAGCTTTCTTT
TRBV6-1,TRBJ1-2,TRBD1,many,CASSDLPGQGGYGYTF,TGTGCCAGCAGTGACCTCCCGGGACAGGGAGGGTATGGCTACACCTTC
TRBV28,TRBJ1-2,TRBD1,-,CASRPGQLYGYTF,TGTGCCAGCAGGCCGGGACAGCTATATGGCTACACCTTC
TRBV9,TRBJ2-2,TRBD2,few,CASSASGGRSGELFF,TGTGCCAGCAGCGCAAGCGGGGGGCGCTCCGGGGAGCTGTTTTTT
TRBV4-1,TRBJ2-7,-,-,CASSQGGNYEQYF,TGCGCCAGCAGCCAAGGAGGGAACTACGAGCAGTACTTC
TRBV6-1,TRBJ1-4,TRBD1,many,CATRPTGTAPEKLFF,TGTGCCACCCGTCCAACGGGGACAGCGCCTGAAAAACTGTTTTTT
TRBV3-1,TRBJ2-3,-,many,CASSRTRGKSGTDTQYF,TGTGCCAGCAGCCGCACTAGGGGAAAGAGTGGCACAGATACGCAGTATTTT
TRBV29-1,TRBJ2-5,-,-,CSVEGVLKETQYF,TGCAGCGTTGAAGGGGTCCTAAAAGAGACCCAGTACTTC
TRBV20-1,TRBJ1-1,-,many,CSARDRRGGTEAFF,TGCAGTGCTAGAGATCGGAGGGGTGGGACTGAAGCTTTCTTT
TRBV18,TRBJ2-5,TRBD1,many,CASSAGQGTQETQYF,TGTGCCAGCTCGGCAGGACAGGGGACCCAAGAGACCCAGTACTTC